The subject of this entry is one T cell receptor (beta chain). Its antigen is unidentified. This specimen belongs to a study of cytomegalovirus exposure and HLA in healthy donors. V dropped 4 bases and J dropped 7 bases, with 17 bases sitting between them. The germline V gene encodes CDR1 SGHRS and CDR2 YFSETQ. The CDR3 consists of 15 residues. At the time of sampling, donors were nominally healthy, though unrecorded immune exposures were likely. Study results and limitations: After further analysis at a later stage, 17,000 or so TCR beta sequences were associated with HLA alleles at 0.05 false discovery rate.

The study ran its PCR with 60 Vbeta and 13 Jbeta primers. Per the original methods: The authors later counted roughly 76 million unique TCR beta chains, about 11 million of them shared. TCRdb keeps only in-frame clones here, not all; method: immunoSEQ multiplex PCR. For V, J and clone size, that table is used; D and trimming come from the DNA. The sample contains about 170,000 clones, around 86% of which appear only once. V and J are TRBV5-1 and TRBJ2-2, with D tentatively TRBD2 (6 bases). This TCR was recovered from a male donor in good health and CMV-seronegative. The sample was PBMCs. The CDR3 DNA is TGCGCCAGCAGCGCGGGACGGTGGGTAAGCGGGGAGCTGTTTTTT. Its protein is CASSAGRWVSGELFF.